This TCR beta chain was observed in a study of blood T cell repertoires in COVID-19 (dated by TCRdb to 2018 to 2020). For context, the study as a whole: Samples from collaborators originated in the United States, Italy and Spain and spanned both the acute and convalescent phases of COVID-19. The prospective study material was composed of cDNA or gDNA derived from T cells, B-cell-depleted T cells, or PBMCs. Deeply sampled blood TCRbeta repertoires from subjects exposed to, actively infected with, or recovered from COVID-19 were included in the dataset. A freely available public database, intended as a resource for researchers studying the immune response to SARS-CoV-2, is where the repertoires were released. Samples were obtained from the ongoing ImmuneRACE study (first 160 participants) and from some 1,200 subjects provided by 6 global collaborators. The sample metadata nearly always contained a de-identified subject ID, COVID-19 status, age in years and sex. Where available, HLA class I and class II types were taken from metadata supplied by the sample provider and were not determined by assay-based typing. Results the study describes overall, beyond this receptor: The amount of clinical and demographic metadata varied by source and participant and was provided uncurated.

Collaborating institutions collected whole blood in K2EDTA tubes following their own protocols. For TCRbeta analysis, collaborators shipped samples in one of three forms: frozen whole blood, isolated PBMCs, or DNA extracted from either of those sample types. The immunoSEQ Assay, a bias-controlled multiplex PCR, was used to amplify TCRbeta CDR3 regions from genomic DNA. On the study's bioinformatics: The number of nucleated cells in each sample was estimated by amplification of reference gene primers within the assay. Sequence reads were collapsed and filtered to measure the absolute abundance of every unique TCRbeta CDR3 rearrangement. For each sample, productive Simpson clonality was calculated by taking the square root of Simpson's diversity index across productive rearrangements. What TCRdb holds here is the immuneACCESS table cut down to in-frame rearrangements. Part of the clones is not present; checked against another copy, under half of the missing clones reflect an unresolved V gene, and the others are unexplained. The V and J calls and the clone size are those of that table, but D and trimming were determined from the DNA. For this sample there are roughly 200,000 clones; approximately 85% appear just once. The top ten clones comprise roughly 8.2% of the sample.

To note about this clone: Its antigen remains unidentified. Base qualities are missing; no much larger clone stands one base away.

According to the germline V gene (reference sequence), CDR1 reads LNHDA and CDR2 reads SQIVND. V lost 7 bases and J lost 4 bases, and the count of bases not matched to a germline gene is 7. Reading from cysteine to phenylalanine, the CDR3 counts 15 amino acids. The entry retains the CDR3 DNA only, 45 bases that are in frame from base 1. The specimen was peripheral blood. This TCR was sampled from a woman aged 55-69 years with acute or convalescent COVID-19. This chain joins TRBV19 to TRBJ1-5; 10 nucleotides in the junction match TRBD1. DNA sequence: TGTGCCAGTAAAGGACAGGGGGGATCAAATCAGCCCCAGCATTTT. The encoded protein is CASKGQGGSNQPQHF.